The clone carrying this T cell receptor beta chain was seen more than once but under ten times. This sample stems from a study of T cell repertoires in cytomegalovirus infection. Background on the study: Public TCR beta signature analysis indicated the presence of both CMV infection and matching HLA type.

TCRdb used MiXCR to reprocess the reads, holding one entry per CDR3 protein. The sample lists 500,000 or so distinct CDR3 sequences, approximately 15% occurring once. V shed 4 bases and J shed 3 bases, with 10 bases lying between them. The CDR3 is 13 residues long. Looked up from germline, CDR1 is MNHNS and CDR2 is SASEGT. This clonotype was sampled from a human donor in good health (CMV status not recorded). Some clones in this sample may be carry-over from other donors' samples. This chain uses TRBV6-1 with TRBJ2-7, with D unclear. The specimen sequenced was CD8+ T cells from PBMCs. CDR3 nucleotides: TGTGCCAGCAGTGTATTGACCCGCTACGAGCAGTACTTC. Translated: CASSVLTRYEQYF.